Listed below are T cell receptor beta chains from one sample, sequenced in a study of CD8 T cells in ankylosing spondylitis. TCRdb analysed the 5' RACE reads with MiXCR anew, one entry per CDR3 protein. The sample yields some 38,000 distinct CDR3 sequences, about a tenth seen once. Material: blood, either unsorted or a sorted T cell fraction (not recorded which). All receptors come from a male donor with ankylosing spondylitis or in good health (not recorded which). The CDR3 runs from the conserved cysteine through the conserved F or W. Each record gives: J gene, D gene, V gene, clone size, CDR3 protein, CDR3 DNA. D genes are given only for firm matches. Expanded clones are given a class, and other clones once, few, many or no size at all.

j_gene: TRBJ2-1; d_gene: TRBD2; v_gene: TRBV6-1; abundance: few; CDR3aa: CASRGLAGGISSYNEQFF; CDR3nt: TGTGCCAGCAGAGGACTAGCGGGAGGGATCAGCTCCTACAATGAGCAGTTCTTC
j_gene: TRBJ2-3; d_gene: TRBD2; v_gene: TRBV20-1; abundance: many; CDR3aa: CSASLTSGNTDTQYF; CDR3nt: TGCAGTGCTAGTCTGACTAGCGGGAACACAGATACGCAGTATTTT
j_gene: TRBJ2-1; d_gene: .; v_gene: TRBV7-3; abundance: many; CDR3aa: CASSLTLDNEQFF; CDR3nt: TGTGCCAGCAGCTTAACGTTGGACAATGAGCAGTTCTTC
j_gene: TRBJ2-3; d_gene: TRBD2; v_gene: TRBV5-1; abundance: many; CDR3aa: CARVLVTREKTDTQYF; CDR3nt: TGCGCCAGGGTGCTAGTAACGCGGGAGAAGACAGATACGCAGTATTTT
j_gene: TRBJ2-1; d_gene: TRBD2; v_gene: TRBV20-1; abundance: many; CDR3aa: CSARDRTSGNNEQFF; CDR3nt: TGCAGTGCTAGAGATCGAACTAGCGGGAACAATGAGCAGTTCTTC
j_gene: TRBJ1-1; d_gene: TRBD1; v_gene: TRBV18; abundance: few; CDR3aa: CASSRQTGGNTEAFF; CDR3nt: TGTGCCAGCTCACGACAAACAGGGGGCAACACTGAAGCTTTCTTT
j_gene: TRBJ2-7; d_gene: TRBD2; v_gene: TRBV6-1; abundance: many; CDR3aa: CASNKLAGVDEQYF; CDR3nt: TGTGCCAGCAACAAGCTAGCGGGAGTCGACGAGCAGTACTTC
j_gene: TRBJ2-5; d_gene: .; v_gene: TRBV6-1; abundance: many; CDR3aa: CASSITGALQETQYF; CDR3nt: TGTGCCAGCAGTATCACGGGAGCGCTCCAAGAGACCCAGTACTTC
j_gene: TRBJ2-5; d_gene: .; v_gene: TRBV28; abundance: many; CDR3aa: CASSGGPGQQETQYF; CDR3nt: TGTGCCAGCAGTGGGGGCCCAGGCCAGCAAGAGACCCAGTACTTC
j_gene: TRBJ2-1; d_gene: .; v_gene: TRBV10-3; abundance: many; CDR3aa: CAITGTSGEQFF; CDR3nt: TGTGCCATCACCGGGACTTCTGGTGAGCAGTTCTTC
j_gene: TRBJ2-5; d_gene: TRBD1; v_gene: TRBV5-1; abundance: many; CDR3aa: CASSQGTGMETQYF; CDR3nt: TGCGCCAGCAGCCAAGGGACAGGGATGGAGACCCAGTACTTC
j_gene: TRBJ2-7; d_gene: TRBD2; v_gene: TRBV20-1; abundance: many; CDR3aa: CSAQFLAGGPGEQYF; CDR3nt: TGCAGTGCCCAGTTCCTGGCGGGAGGGCCTGGCGAGCAGTACTTC
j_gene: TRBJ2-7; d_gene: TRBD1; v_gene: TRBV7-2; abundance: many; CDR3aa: CASSLDPTGGREQYF; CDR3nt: TGTGCCAGCAGCTTAGACCCTACAGGGGGCCGGGAGCAGTACTTC
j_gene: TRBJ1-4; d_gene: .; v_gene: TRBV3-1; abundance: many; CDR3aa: CASSQVPGGEKLFF; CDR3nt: TGTGCCAGCAGCCAAGTCCCCGGAGGGGAAAAACTGTTTTTT
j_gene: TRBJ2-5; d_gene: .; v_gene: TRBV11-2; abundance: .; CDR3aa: CASSPAETQYF; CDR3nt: TGTGCCAGCAGCCCCGCAGAGACCCAGTACTTC
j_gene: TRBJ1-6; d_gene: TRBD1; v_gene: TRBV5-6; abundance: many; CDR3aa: CASSFNGVQGVYNSPLHF; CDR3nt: TGTGCCAGCAGCTTTAATGGTGTACAGGGGGTTTATAATTCACCCCTCCACTTT
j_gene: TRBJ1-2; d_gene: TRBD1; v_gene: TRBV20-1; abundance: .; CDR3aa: CSAIAVQGHYGYTF; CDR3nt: TGCAGTGCAATTGCCGTACAGGGGCACTATGGCTACACCTTC
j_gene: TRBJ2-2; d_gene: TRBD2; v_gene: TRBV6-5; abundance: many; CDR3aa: CASSYGTSGRVTGELFF; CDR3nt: TGTGCCAGCAGTTATGGGACTAGCGGGAGAGTTACCGGGGAGCTGTTTTTT
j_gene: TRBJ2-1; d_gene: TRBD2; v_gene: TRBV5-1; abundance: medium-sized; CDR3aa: CASSRGLAGADYNEQFF; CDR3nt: TGCGCCAGCAGCCGGGGACTAGCGGGAGCTGATTACAATGAGCAGTTCTTC
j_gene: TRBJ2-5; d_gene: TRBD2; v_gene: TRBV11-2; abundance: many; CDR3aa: CASSSWTSGQETQYF; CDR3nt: TGTGCCAGCAGCTCCTGGACTAGCGGGCAAGAGACCCAGTACTTC
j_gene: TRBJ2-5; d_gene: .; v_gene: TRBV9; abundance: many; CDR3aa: CASSRREEGETQYF; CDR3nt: TGTGCCAGCAGCAGGCGGGAAGAAGGGGAGACCCAGTACTTC
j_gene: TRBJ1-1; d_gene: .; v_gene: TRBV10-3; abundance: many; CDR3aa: CAISPYDGNTEAFF; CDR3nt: TGTGCCATCAGTCCGTACGACGGAAACACTGAAGCTTTCTTT
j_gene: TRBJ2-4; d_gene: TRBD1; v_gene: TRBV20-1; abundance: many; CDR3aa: CSARKDRGDKNIQYF; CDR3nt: TGCAGTGCTAGAAAAGACAGGGGGGACAAAAACATTCAGTACTTC
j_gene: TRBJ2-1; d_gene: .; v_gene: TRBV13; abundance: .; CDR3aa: CASTNLDTRNEQFF; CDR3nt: TGTGCCAGCACCAACTTGGACACCCGCAATGAGCAGTTCTTC
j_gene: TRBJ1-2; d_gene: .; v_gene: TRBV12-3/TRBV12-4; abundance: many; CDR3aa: CASSPTGIGGGYTF; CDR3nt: TGTGCCAGCAGCCCCACAGGGATCGGCGGGGGCTACACCTTC
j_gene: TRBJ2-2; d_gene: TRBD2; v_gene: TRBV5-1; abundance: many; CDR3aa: CASSRKTSGGSGTGELFF; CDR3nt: TGCGCCAGCTCTCGGAAGACTAGCGGGGGCTCGGGTACCGGGGAGCTGTTTTTT
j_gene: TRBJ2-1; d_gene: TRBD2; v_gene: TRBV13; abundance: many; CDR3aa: CASSLLGRGTYNEQFF; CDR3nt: TGTGCCAGCAGCTTGCTCGGGAGGGGCACCTACAATGAGCAGTTCTTC
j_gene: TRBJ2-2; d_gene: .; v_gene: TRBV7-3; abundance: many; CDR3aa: CASSLTSKVGELFF; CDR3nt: TGTGCCAGCAGCTTAACTAGCAAGGTCGGGGAGCTGTTTTTT
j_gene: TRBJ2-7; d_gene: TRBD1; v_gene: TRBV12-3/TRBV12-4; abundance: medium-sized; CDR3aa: CASTRDSTYEQYF; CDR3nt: TGTGCCAGCACCAGGGACAGTACCTACGAGCAGTACTTC
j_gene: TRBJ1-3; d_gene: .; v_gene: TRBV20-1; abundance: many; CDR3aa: CSASWGAGNTIYF; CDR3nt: TGCAGTGCTAGCTGGGGGGCTGGAAACACCATATATTTT
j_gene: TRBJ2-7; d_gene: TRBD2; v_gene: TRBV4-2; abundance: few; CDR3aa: CASSQDLALAGFTYEQYF; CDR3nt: TGTGCCAGCAGCCAAGATTTAGCGCTAGCGGGATTTACCTACGAGCAGTACTTC
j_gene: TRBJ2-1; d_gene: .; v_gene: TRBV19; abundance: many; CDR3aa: CASSISGGSYNEQFF; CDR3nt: TGTGCCAGTAGTATAAGTGGAGGGAGCTACAATGAGCAGTTCTTC
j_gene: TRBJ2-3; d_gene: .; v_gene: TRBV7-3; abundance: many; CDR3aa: CASSAELRDTQYF; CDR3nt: TGTGCCAGCAGCGCGGAACTACGAGATACGCAGTATTTT
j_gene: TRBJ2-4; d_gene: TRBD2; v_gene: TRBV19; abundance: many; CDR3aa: CASSIQLAEAKNIQYF; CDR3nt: TGTGCCAGTAGTATACAACTAGCGGAAGCCAAAAACATTCAGTACTTC
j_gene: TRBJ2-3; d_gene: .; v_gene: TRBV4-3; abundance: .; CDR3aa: CASSQGWGGSDTQYF; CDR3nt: TGCGCCAGCAGCCAAGGGTGGGGAGGTTCTGATACGCAGTATTTT